This T cell receptor beta chain was identified in a study of blood T cell repertoires in COVID-19. About the study: Sample material is recorded as cDNA or gDNA derived from T cells, B-cell-depleted T cells, or PBMCs.

Profiling relied on immunoSEQ multiplex PCR, and the TCRdb table lists in-frame clones only, not all of them. Of more than 95,000 clones listed, 65% to 90% are singletons. The receptor was derived from a man older than 75 with active or convalescent COVID-19. The specimen was peripheral blood.

The CDR3 loop reads CASSSRAGRQYF. In DNA, the CDR3 is TGTGCCAGCAGTTCCCGCGCGGGGCGGCAGTACTTC. The rearrangement uses TRBV6-5 and TRBJ2-7; tentative D call: TRBD2 (6 bases). CDR1 and CDR2 from the germline V gene are MNHEY and SVGAGI. The CDR3 length is 12 residues. V was clipped by 4 bases and J by 9 bases, with 13 bases between them.